The clone carrying this TCR beta chain is labeled medium-sized. This specimen comes from a study of breast tumors, draining lymph nodes, adjacent tissues. TCRdb passed the multiplex PCR reads through MiXCR, listing each CDR3 protein once. The sample contains roughly 11,000 distinct CDR3 sequences, approximately 55% of which appear only once. This TCR derives from a female donor with breast cancer. Some clones in this sample may be carry-over from other donors' samples. The specimen sequenced was breast tumor tissue.

CDR3 nucleotides: TGTGCCAGCAGTCCTAATTTCGCGATGGGACAGGGGGTCTCATACCACTATGGCTACACCTTC. This sequence encodes CASSPNFAMGQGVSYHYGYTF. The V gene is TRBV7-6, the J gene TRBJ1-2; 11 bases line up with TRBD1. CDR3 length: 21 amino acids. V gave up 6 bases and J gave up 3 bases; unmatched junction bases: 24. Germline loops: CDR1 SGHVS, CDR2 FNYEAQ.